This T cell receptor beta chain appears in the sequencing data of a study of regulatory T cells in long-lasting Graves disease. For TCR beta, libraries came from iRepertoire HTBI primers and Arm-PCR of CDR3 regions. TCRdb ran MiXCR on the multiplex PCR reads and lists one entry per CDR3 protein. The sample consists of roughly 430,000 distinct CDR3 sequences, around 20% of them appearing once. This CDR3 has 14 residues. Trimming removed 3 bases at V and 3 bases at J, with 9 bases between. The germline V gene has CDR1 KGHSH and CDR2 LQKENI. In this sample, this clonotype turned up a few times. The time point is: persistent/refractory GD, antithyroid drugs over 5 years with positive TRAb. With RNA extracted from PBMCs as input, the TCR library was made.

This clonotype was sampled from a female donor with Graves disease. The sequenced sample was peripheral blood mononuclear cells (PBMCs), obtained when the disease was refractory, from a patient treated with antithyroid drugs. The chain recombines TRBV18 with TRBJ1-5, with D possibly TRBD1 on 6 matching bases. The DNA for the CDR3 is TGTGCCAGCTCACCGGGGGCATTCAATCAGCCCCAGCATTTT. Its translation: CASSPGAFNQPQHF.